The T cell receptor (beta chain) under discussion was sequenced for a study of vaccination effects on CD4 cells after COVID-19. Expansion with viral peptide pools was applied to antigen-specific CD4+ T cells by the ViraFEST assay prior to sequencing. Isolation of CD4+ T cells took place after ten to eleven days of culture. The vaccine recipients had no prior SARS-CoV-2 infection, with negative nucleocapsid antibodies. Clones were read by immunoSEQ multiplex PCR, and TCRdb kept only the in-frame ones, dropping some. Among some 69,000 clones, 60% to 75% were seen once, and the ten largest hold about 3.2%. In regard to this clone: What it binds is not known.

The CDR3 sequence is 14 residues long. Trimming pared 6 bases from V and 0 bases from J, leaving 8 bases between. Germline CDR1 is KGHSH and CDR2 is LQKENI. The receptor was isolated from a human donor who received a COVID-19 vaccine. The V call is TRBV18, the J call TRBJ1-4; D might be TRBD1 (5 bases). The sample consisted of CD4+ T cells from PBMCs cultured with HCoV-NL63 spike peptides, taken before COVID-19 vaccination. This CDR3 is CASSRDATNEKLFF. In DNA, the CDR3 is TGTGCCAGCTCCAGGGATGCAACTAATGAAAAACTGTTTTTT.